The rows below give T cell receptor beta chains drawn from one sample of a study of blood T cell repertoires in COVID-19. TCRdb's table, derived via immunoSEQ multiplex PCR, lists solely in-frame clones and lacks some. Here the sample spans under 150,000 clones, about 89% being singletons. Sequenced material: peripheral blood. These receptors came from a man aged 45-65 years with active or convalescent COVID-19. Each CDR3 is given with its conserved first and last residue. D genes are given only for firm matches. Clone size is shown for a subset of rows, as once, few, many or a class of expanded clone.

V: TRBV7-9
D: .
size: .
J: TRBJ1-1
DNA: TGTGCCAGCAGCTTAGCGCTGGGGGGAATTGCTGAAGCTTTCTTT
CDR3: CASSLALGGIAEAFF

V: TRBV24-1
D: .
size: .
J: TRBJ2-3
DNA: TGTGCCACCAGTGGTTCAGAGCGTGATACTAGCACAGATACGCAGTATTTT
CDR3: CATSGSERDTSTDTQYF

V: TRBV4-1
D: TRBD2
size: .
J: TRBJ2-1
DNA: TGCGCCAGCAGCCAAGACGTGACTAGCGGGAGGGCCATCTACAATGAGCAGTTCTTC
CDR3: CASSQDVTSGRAIYNEQFF

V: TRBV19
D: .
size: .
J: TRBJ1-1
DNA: TGTGCCAGTAGTATATCGAGGGACACCGAAGCTTTCTTT
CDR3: CASSISRDTEAFF

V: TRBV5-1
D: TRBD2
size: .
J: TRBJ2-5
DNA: TGCGCCAGCAGCGCCGGCGCGGGAGGGCCCGTGGAGACCCAGTACTTC
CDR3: CASSAGAGGPVETQYF

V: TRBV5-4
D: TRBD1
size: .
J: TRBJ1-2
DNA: TGTGCCAGCAGCCAGCCTACAGGGGCCAACTATGGCTACACCTTC
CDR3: CASSQPTGANYGYTF

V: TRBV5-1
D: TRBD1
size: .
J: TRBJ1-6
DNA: TGCGCCAGCAGCGTGACAGGGTTGCATTCACCCCTCCACTTT
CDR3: CASSVTGLHSPLHF

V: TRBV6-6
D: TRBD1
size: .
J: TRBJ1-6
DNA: TGTGCCAGCAGTTACCCACCGGGACAGGGGTCTTCACCCCTCCACTTT
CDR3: CASSYPPGQGSSPLHF

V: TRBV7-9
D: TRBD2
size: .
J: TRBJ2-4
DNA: TGTGCCAGCAGCGGGACTAGCGGACGTGGAGACATTCAGTACTTC
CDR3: CASSGTSGRGDIQYF

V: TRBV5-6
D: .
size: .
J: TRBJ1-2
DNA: TGTGCCAGCAGCCCCGGACAGTATGGCTACACCTTC
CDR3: CASSPGQYGYTF

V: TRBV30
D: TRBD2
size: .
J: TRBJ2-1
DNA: TGTGCCGAAATAGCGGGGGTTTACAATGAGCAGTTCTTC
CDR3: CAEIAGVYNEQFF

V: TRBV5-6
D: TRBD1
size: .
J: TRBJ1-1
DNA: TGTGCCAGCAGACGACAGGGTTACACTGAAGCTTTCTTT
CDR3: CASRRQGYTEAFF

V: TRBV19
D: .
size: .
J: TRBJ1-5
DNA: TGTGCCAGTAGTATAGGTAGCAGGGGCAATCAGCCCCAGCATTTT
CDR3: CASSIGSRGNQPQHF

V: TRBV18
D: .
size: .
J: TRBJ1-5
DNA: TGTGCCAGCTCACCAAATACAGGGAGCAATCAGCCCCAGCATTTT
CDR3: CASSPNTGSNQPQHF

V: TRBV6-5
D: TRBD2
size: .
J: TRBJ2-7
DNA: TGTGCCAGCAGTCAACTAGCGGGAGGGCCTGACGAGCAGTACTTC
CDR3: CASSQLAGGPDEQYF

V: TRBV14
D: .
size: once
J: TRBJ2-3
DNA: TGTGCCAGCAGCCGCCCCGGCGGGACAGCTAGCACAGATACGCAGTATTTT
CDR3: CASSRPGGTASTDTQYF

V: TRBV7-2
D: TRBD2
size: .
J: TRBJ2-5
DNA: TGTGCCAGCAGCTTTTACGCGGGGGGGCAGGAGACCCAGTACTTC
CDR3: CASSFYAGGQETQYF

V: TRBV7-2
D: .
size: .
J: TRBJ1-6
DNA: TGTGCCAGCAGCTTAGAGACGCAGGGTACTCATTCACCCCTCCACTTT
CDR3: CASSLETQGTHSPLHF

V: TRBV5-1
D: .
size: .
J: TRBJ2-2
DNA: TGCGCCAGCAGCTTGGAGCGTCGGGTTGCCGGGGAGCTGTTTTTT
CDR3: CASSLERRVAGELFF

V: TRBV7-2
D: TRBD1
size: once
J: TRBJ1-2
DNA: TGTGCCAGCAGATTCGGGACAGGCCCCTATGGCTACACCTTC
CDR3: CASRFGTGPYGYTF

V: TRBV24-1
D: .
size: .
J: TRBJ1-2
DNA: TGTGCCACCAGTGACAGACTTTATGGCTACACCTTC
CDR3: CATSDRLYGYTF

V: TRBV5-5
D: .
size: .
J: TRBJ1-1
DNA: TGTGCCAGCAGCCAAAGCCGGTCGGGGTGGACTGAAGCTTTCTTT
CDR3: CASSQSRSGWTEAFF

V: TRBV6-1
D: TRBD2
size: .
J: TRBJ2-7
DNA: TGTGCCAGCAGTGACCTACTAGCGGGATACGAGCAGTACTTC
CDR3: CASSDLLAGYEQYF

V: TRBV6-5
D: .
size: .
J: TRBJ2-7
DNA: TGTGCCAGCAGTTACTCGAACACAGGAGAGAAGGACTTC
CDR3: CASSYSNTGEKDF

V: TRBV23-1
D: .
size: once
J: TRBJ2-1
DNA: TGCGCCAGCAGCCAACACGGGACCTACAATGAGCAGTTCTTC
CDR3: CASSQHGTYNEQFF

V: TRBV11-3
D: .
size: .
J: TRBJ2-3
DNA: TGTGCCAGCAGCCCTATGGACTGCAGCATCATTTTCGATACGCAGTATTTT
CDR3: CASSPMDCSIIFDTQYF

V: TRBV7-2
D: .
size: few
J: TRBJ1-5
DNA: TGTGCCAGCAGCCCTAGACAGAGCTATCAGCCCCAGCATTTT
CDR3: CASSPRQSYQPQHF

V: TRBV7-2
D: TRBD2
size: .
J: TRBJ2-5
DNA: TGTGCCAGCAGCAGAATGGCTAGCGGGGGACTAGAGACCCAGTACTTC
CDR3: CASSRMASGGLETQYF

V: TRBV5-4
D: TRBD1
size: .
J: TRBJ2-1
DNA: TGTGCCAGCAGCCAGGGACAGCACAATGAGCAGTTCTTC
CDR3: CASSQGQHNEQFF

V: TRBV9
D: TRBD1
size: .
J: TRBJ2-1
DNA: TGTGCCAGCAGCGGGAGACAGGGGGCGGTCAATGAGCAGTTCTTC
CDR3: CASSGRQGAVNEQFF

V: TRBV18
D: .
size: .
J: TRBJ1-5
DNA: TGTGCCAGCTCACCTTCGGGGGGTTCCGATCAGCCCCAGCATTTT
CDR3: CASSPSGGSDQPQHF

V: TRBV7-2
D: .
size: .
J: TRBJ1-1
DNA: TGTGCCAGCAGCGCTTTAATATCTTCAGGACAAGAAGCTTTCTTT
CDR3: CASSALISSGQEAFF

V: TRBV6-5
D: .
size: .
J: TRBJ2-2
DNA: TGTGCCAGCAGACACCTACAGGGGGGGACCGGGGAGCTGTTTTTT
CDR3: CASRHLQGGTGELFF

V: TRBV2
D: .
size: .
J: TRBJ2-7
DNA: TGTGCCAGCAATAGACAGATTGAGCCCCTCGAGCAGTACTTC
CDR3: CASNRQIEPLEQYF

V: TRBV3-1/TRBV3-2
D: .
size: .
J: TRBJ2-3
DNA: TGTGCCAGCAGCCCGCCTGCAGCGGGCGCATTCACAGATACGCAGTATTTT
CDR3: CASSPPAAGAFTDTQYF

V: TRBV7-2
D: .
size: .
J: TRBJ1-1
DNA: TGTGCCAGCAGCTCCGTCGGGGGGGCTGGTATCACTGAAGCTTTCTTT
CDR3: CASSSVGGAGITEAFF

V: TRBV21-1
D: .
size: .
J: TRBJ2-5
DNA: TGTGCCAGCAGCAAAGCGCTGGGGTTAGCGGGGTACCAAGAGACCCAGTACTTC
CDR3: CASSKALGLAGYQETQYF

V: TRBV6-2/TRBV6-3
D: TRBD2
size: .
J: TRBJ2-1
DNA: TGTGCCAGCAGTTACGACCAGAGACTAGCGGGGGGGCTATACAATGAGCAGTTCTTC
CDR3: CASSYDQRLAGGLYNEQFF

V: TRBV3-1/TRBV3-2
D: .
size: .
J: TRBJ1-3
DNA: TGTGCCAGCAGCCAAGTATCGGGAACTGGAAACACCATATATTTT
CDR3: CASSQVSGTGNTIYF

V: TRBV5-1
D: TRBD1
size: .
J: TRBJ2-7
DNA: TGCGCCAGCAGCCAACGGACAGGGGGCGTGATGCACTACGAGCAGTACTTC
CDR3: CASSQRTGGVMHYEQYF

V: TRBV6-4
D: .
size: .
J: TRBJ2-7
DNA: TGTGCCAGCAGCCACTTGAAGGTAGCGGCTTACCCCTACGAGCAGTACTTC
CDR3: CASSHLKVAAYPYEQYF

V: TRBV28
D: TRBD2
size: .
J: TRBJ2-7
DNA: TGTGCCAGCTCGAGACTAGCCCCCTACGAGCAGTACTTC
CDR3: CASSRLAPYEQYF

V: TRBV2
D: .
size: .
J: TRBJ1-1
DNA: TGTGCCAGCCGGCGCGGTGGTGAGTACACTGAAGCTTTCTTT
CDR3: CASRRGGEYTEAFF

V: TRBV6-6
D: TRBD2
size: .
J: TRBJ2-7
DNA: TGTGCCAGCAGTTACCCACGGGGGGGGGCGGGCTACGAGCAGTACTTC
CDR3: CASSYPRGGAGYEQYF

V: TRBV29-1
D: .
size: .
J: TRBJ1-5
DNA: TGCAGCGTTGTTGGGCAGGGTGATCAGCCCCAGCATTTT
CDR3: CSVVGQGDQPQHF

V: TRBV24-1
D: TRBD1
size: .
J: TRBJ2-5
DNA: TGTGCCACCAGTGATCCAGGGGGCGCGGGAGAGACCCAGTACTTC
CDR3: CATSDPGGAGETQYF

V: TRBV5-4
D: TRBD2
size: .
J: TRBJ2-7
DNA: TGTGCCAGCAGCTTGGATTACGGGAGGGACTTCGAGCAGTACTTC
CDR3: CASSLDYGRDFEQYF

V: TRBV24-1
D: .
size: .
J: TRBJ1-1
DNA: TGTGCCACCAGTGAGGGTCCTGGAGTGAACACTGAAGCTTTCTTT
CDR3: CATSEGPGVNTEAFF

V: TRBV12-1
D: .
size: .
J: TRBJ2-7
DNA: TGTGCCAGCAGCTTCCCGGGACTAGCGGGAGCATCATACGAGCAGTACTTC
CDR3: CASSFPGLAGASYEQYF

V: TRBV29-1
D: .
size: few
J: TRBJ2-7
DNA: TGCAGCGTTGTCGGGGGAGCTAGCGCAGACTACGAGCAGTACTTC
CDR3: CSVVGGASADYEQYF

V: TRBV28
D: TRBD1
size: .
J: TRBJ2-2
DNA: TGTGCCAGCAGCCCAATCGACAGGGGGAACACCGGGGAGCTGTTTTTT
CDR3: CASSPIDRGNTGELFF

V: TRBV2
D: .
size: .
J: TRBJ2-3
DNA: TGTGCCAGCAGTGAAGCAGGGTCTGGGGGCGGGACAGATACGCAGTATTTT
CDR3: CASSEAGSGGGTDTQYF

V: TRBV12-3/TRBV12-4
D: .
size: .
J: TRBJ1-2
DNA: TGTGCCAGCAGTTTAGGTTTGCGAGGAGGCTACACCTTC
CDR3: CASSLGLRGGYTF

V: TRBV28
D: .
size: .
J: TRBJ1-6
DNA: TGTGCCAGCAGCTCCCGCACACAGGGAGGGGATTCACCCCTCCACTTT
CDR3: CASSSRTQGGDSPLHF

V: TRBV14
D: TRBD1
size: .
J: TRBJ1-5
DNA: TGTGCCAGCAGCCAACAGGGGGATCAGCCCCAGCATTTT
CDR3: CASSQQGDQPQHF